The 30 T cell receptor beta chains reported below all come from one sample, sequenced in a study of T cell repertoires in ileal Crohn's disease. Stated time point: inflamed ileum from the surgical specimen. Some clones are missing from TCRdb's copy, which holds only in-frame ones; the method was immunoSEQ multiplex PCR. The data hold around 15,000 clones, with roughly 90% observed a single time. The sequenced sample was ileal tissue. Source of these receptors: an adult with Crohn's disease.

The CDR3 loop is CASSPFEEAFF. The DNA for the CDR3 is TGTGCCAGCAGTCCTTTTGAAGAAGCTTTCTTT. V is TRBV6-6 and J is TRBJ1-1, with unresolved D. CDR3 length: 11 amino acids. Germline V gene lookup returns CDR1 MNHNY and CDR2 SVGAGI (reference sequence). V was trimmed by 5 bases and J by 8 bases, leaving 9 bases between them.

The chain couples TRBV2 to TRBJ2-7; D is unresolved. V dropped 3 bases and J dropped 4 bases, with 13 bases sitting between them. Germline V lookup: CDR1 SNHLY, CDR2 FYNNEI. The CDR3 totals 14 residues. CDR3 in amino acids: CASSDMSGWYEQYF. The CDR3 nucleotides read TGTGCCAGCAGTGATATGTCCGGATGGTACGAGCAGTACTTC.

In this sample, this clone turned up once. CDR3 nucleotide sequence: TGTGCCAGCAGCTCAGCCGGACAGTTGAATCAGCCCCAGCATTTT. It encodes CASSSAGQLNQPQHF. The V and J genes are TRBV6-5 and TRBJ1-5, with D possibly matching TRBD1 (6 bases). The CDR3 has 15 residues. V was shortened by 6 bases and J by 4 bases, with 16 bases between the two germline ends. Germline lookup yields CDR1 MNHEY and CDR2 SVGAGI.

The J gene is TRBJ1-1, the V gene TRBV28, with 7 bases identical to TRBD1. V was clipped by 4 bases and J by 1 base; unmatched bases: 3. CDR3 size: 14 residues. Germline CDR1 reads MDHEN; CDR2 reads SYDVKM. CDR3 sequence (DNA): TGTGCCAGCAGTTCCGGACAGGCGAACACTGAAGCTTTCTTT. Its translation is CASSSGQANTEAFF.

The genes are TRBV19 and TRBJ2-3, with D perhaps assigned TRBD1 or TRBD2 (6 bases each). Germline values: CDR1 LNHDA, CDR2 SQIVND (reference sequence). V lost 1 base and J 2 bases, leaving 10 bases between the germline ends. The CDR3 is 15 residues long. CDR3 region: CASSIGGGLTDTQYF. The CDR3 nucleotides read TGTGCCAGTAGTATAGGAGGGGGGCTCACAGATACGCAGTATTTT.

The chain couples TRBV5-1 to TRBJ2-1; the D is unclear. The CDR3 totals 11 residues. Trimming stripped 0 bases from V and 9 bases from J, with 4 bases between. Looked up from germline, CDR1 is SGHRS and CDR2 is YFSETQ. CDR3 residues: CASSLGGEQFF. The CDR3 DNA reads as TGCGCCAGCAGCTTGGGAGGTGAGCAGTTCTTC.

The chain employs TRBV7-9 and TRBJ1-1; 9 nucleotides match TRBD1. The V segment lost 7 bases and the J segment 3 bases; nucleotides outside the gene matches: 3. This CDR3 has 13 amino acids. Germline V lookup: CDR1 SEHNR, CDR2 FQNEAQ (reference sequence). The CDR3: CASTRQGDTEAFF. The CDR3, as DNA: TGTGCCAGCACCCGACAGGGGGACACTGAAGCTTTCTTT.

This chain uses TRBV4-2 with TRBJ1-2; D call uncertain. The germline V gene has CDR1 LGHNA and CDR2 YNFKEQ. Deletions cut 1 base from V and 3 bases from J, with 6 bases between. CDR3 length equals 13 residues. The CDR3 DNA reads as TGTGCCAGCAGCCAAGGAAGGTACTATGGCTACACCTTC. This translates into CASSQGRYYGYTF.

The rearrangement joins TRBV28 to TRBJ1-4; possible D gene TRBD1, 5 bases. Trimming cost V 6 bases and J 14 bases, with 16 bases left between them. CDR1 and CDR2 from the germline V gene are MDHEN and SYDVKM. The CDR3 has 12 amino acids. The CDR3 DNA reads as TGTGCCAGCAGGGGGCCTGGCGGCCGCCTGTTTTTT. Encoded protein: CASRGPGGRLFF.

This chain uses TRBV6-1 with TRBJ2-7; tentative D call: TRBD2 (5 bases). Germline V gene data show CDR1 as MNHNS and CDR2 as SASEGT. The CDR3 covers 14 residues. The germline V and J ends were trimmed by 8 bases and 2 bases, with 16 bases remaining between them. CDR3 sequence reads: CASGPGYKTYEQYF. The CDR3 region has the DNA TGTGCCAGCGGACCGGGATATAAAACCTACGAGCAGTACTTC.

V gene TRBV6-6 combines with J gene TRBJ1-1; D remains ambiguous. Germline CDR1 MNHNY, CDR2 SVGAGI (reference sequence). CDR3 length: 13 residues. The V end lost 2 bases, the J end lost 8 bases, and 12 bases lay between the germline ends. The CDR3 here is CASSYPKRQEAFF. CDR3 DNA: TGTGCCAGCAGTTACCCTAAAAGGCAGGAAGCTTTCTTT.

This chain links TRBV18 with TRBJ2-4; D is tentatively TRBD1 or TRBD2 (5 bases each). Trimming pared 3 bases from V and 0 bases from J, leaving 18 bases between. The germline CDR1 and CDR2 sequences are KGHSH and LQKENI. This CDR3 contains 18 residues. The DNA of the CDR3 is TGTGCCAGCTCACCGGGGAATTCAGGGAGCGTAGCCAAAAACATTCAGTACTTC. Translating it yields CASSPGNSGSVAKNIQYF. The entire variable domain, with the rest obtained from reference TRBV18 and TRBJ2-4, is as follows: NAGVMQNPRHLVRRRGQEARLRCSPMKGHSHVYWYRQLPEEGLKFMVYLQKENIIDESGMPKERFSAEFPKEGPSILRIQQVVRGDSAAYFCASSPGNSGSVAKNIQYFGAGTRLSVL.

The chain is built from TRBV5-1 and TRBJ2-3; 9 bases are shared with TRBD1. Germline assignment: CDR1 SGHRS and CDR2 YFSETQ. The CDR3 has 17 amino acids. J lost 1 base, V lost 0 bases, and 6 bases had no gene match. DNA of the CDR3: TGCGCCAGCAGCTTGGGGAACAGGGGGCTACGCACAGATACGCAGTATTTT. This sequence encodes CASSLGNRGLRTDTQYF.

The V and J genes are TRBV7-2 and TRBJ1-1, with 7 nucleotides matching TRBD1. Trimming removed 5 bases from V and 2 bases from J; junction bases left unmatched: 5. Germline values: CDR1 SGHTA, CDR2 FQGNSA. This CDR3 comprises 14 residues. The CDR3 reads CASSPTGLNTEAFF. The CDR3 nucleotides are TGTGCCAGCAGCCCGACAGGGCTCAACACTGAAGCTTTCTTT.

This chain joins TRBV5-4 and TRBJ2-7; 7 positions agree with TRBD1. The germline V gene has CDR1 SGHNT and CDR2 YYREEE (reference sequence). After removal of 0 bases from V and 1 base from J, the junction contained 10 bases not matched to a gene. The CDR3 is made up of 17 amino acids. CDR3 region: CASSLDYRDSGSYEQYF. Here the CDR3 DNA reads TGTGCCAGCAGCTTGGACTACCGGGACAGTGGTTCCTACGAGCAGTACTTC.

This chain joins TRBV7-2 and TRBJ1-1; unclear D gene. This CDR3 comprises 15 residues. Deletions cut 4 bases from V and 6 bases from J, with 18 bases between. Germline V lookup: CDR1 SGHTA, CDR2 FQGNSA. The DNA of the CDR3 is TGTGCCAGCAGCTCCCCCTCGGACGGCAACCCTGAAGCTTTCTTT. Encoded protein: CASSSPSDGNPEAFF.

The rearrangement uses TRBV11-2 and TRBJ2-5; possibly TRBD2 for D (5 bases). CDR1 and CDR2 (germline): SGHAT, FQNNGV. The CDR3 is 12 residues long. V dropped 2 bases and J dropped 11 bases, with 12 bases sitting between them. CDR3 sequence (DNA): TGTGCCAGCAGCTTAACCCCGGGGTCGCAGTACTTC. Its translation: CASSLTPGSQYF.

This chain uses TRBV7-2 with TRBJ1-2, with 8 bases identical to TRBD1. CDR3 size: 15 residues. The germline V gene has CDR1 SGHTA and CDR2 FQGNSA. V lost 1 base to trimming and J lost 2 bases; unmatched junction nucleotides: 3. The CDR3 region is CASSLDRTGNYGYTF. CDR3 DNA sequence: TGTGCCAGCAGCTTAGACCGGACAGGGAACTATGGCTACACCTTC. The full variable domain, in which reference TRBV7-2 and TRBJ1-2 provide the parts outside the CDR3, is GAGVSQSPSNKVTEKGKDVELRCDPISGHTALYWYRQSLGQGLEFLIYFQGNSAPDKSGLPSDRFSAERTGGSVSTLTIQRTQQEDSAVYLCASSLDRTGNYGYTFGSGTRLTVV.

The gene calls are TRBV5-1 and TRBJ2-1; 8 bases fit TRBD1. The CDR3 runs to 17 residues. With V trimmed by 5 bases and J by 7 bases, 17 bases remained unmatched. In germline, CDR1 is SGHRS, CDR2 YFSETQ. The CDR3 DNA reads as TGCGCCAGCAGTCAACCCGGCCCGGGACAGGACTCTAATGAGCAGTTCTTC. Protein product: CASSQPGPGQDSNEQFF. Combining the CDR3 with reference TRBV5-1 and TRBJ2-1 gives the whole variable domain KAGVTQTPRYLIKTRGQQVTLSCSPISGHRSVSWYQQTPGQGLQFLFEYFSETQRNKGNFPGRFSGRQFSNSRSEMNVSTLELGDSALYLCASSQPGPGQDSNEQFFGPGTRLTVL.

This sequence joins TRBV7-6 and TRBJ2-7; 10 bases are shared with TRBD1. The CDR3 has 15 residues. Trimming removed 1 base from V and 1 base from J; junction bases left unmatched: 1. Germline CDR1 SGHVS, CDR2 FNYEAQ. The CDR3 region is CASSLEDRGSYEQYF. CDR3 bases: TGTGCCAGCAGCTTAGAGGACAGGGGGTCCTACGAGCAGTACTTC.

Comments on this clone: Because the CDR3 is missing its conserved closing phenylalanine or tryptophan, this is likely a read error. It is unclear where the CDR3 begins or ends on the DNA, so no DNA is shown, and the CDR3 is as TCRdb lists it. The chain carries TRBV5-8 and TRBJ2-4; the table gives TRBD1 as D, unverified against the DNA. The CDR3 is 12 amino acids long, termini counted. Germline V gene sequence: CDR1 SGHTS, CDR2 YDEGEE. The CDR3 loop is CASSYGQGALGV.

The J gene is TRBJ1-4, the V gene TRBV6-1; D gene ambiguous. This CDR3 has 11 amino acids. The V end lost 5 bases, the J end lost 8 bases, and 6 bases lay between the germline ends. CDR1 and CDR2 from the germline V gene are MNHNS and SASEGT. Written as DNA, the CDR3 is TGTGCCAGCAGTATCCTCGAAAAACTGTTTTTT. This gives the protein CASSILEKLFF.

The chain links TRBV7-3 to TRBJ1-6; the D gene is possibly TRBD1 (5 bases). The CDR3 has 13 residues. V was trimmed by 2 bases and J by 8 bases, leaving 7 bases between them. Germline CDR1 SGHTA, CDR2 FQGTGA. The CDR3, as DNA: TGTGCCAGCAGCTTAGTGACAGATTCACCCCTCCACTTT. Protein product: CASSLVTDSPLHF.

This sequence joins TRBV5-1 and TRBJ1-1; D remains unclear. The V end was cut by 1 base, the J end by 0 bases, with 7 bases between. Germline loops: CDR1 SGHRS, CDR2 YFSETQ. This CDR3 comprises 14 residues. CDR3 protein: CASSLPGMNTEAFF. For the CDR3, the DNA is TGCGCCAGCAGCTTGCCCGGGATGAACACTGAAGCTTTCTTT.

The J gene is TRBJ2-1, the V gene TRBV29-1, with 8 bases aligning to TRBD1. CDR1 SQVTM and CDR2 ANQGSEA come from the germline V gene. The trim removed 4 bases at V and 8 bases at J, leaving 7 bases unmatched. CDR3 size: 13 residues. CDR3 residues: CSVARGPYDEQFF. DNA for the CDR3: TGCAGCGTTGCCAGGGGGCCGTACGATGAGCAGTTCTTC.

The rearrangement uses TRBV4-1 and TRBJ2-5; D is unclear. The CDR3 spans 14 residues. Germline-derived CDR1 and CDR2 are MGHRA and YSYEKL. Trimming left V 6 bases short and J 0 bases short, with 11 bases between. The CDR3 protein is CASSYRLYQETQYF. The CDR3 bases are TGCGCCAGCAGTTATCGCCTGTACCAAGAGACCCAGTACTTC.

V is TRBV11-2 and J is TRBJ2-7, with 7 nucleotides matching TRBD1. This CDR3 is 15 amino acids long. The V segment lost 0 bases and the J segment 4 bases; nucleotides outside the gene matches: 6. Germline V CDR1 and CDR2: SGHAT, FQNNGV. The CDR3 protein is CASSLDLARGYEQYF. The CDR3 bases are TGTGCCAGCAGCTTAGACTTAGCCAGGGGGTACGAGCAGTACTTC.

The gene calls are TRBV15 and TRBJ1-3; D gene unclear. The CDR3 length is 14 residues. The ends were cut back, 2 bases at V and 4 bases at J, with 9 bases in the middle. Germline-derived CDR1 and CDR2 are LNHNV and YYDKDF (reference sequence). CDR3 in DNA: TGTGCCACCAGCAGAAGGGTGGACGGAAACACCATATATTTT. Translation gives CATSRRVDGNTIYF. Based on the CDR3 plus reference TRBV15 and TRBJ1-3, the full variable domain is DAMVIQNPRYQVTQFGKPVTLSCSQTLNHNVMYWYQQKSSQAPKLLFHYYDKDFNNEADTPDNFQSRRPNTSFCFLDIRSPGLGDTAMYLCATSRRVDGNTIYFGEGSWLTVV.

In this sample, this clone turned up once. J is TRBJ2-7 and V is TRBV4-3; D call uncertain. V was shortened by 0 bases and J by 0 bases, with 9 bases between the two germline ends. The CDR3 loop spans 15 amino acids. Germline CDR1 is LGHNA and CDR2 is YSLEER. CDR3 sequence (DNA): TGCGCCAGCAGCCAAGATAGGGCCGGCTCCTACGAGCAGTACTTC. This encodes CASSQDRAGSYEQYF.

The CDR3, as DNA: TGCGCCAGCAGCTTGGGACTAGCGGGGGGTGGCACAGATACGCAGTATTTT. It is translated as CASSLGLAGGGTDTQYF. The chain couples TRBV5-1 to TRBJ2-3, with 13 positions matching TRBD2. The V gene end was trimmed by 0 bases and the J gene end by 1 base; junction bases not matched to a gene: 2. This CDR3 is 17 amino acids long. The germline CDR1 and CDR2 sequences are SGHRS and YFSETQ.